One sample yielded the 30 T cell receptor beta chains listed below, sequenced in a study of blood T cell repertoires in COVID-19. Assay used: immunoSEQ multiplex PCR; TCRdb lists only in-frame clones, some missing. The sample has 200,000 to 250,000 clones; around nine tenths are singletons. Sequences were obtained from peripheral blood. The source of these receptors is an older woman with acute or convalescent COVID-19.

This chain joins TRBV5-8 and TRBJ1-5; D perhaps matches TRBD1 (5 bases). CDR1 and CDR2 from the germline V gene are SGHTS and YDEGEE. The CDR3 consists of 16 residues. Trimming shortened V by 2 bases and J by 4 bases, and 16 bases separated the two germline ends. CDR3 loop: CASSFMGKGANQPQHF. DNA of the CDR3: TGTGCCAGCAGCTTCATGGGAAAAGGGGCAAATCAGCCCCAGCATTTT.

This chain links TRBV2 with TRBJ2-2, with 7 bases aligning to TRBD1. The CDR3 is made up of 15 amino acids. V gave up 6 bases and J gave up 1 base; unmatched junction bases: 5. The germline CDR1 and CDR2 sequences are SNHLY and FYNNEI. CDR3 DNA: TGTGCCAGCAGGAAAGACAGGGTGAACACCGGGGAGCTGTTTTTT. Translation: CASRKDRVNTGELFF. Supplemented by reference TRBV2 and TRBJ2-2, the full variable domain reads EPEVTQTPSHQVTQMGQEVILRCVPISNHLYFYWYRQILGQKVEFLVSFYNNEISEKSEIFDDQFSVERPDGSNFTLKIRSTKLEDSAMYFCASRKDRVNTGELFFGEGSRLTVL.

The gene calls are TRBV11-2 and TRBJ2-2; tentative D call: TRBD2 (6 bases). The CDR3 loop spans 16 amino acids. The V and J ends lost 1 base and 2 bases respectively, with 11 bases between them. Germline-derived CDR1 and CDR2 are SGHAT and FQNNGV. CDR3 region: CASSLAGTANTGELFF. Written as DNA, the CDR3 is TGTGCCAGCAGCTTAGCCGGGACTGCAAACACCGGGGAGCTGTTTTTT.

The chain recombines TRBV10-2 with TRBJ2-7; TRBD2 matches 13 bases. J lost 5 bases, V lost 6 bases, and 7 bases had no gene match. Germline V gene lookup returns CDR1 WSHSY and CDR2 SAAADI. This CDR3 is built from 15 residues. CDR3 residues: CASRAGTSGANEQYF. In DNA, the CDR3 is TGCGCCAGCAGGGCCGGGACTAGCGGGGCAAACGAGCAGTACTTC.

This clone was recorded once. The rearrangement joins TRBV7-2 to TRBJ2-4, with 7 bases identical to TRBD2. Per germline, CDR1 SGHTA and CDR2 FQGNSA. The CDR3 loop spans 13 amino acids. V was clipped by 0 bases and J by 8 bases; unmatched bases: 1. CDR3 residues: CASSLAGGDIQYF. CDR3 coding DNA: TGTGCCAGCAGCTTAGCGGGAGGGGACATTCAGTACTTC.

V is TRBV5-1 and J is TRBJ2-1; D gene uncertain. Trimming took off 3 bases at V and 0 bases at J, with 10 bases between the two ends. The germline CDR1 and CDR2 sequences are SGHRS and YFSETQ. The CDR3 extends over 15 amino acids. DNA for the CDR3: TGCGCCAGCAGCTATCAGGATCGCTCCTACAATGAGCAGTTCTTC. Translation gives CASSYQDRSYNEQFF.

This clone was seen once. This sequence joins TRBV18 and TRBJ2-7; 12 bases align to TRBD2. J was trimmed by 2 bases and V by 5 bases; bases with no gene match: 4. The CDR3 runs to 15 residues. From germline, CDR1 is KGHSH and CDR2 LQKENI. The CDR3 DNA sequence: TGTGCCAGCTCAGCTACTAGCGGGGGGACCTACGAGCAGTACTTC. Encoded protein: CASSATSGGTYEQYF.

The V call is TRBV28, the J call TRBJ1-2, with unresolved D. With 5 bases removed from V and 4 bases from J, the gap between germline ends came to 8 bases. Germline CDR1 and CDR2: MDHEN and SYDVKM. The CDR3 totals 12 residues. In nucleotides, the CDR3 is TGTGCCAGCAGTCAACAGTCCTATGGCTACACCTTC. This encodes CASSQQSYGYTF.

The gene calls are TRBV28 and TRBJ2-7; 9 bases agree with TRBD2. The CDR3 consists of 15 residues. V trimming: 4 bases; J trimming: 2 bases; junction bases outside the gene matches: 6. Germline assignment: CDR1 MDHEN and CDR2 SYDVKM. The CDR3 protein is CASSSGLARTYEQYF. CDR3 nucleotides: TGTGCCAGCAGTTCTGGACTAGCGAGGACCTACGAGCAGTACTTC.

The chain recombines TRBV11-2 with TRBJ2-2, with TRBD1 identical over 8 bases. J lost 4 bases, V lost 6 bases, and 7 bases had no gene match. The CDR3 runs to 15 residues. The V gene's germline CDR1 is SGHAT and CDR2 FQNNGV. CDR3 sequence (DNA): TGTGCCAGCAGAATGGACAGGGTGGTCACCGGGGAGCTGTTTTTT. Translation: CASRMDRVVTGELFF.

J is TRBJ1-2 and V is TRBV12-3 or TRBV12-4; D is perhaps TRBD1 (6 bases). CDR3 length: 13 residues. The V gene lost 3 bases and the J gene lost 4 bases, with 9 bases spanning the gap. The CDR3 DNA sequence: TGTGCCAGCAGTTTGGGGGCTTCCTATGGCTACACCTTC. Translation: CASSLGASYGYTF.

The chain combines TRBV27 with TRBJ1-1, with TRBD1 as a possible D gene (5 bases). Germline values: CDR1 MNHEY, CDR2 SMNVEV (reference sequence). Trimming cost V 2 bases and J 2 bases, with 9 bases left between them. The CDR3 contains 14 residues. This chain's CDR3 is CASSLGAVNTEAFF. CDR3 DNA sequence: TGTGCCAGCAGTTTAGGGGCGGTCAACACTGAAGCTTTCTTT.

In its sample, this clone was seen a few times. CDR3 amino acids: CASSEWGGEKEEKLFF. The CDR3 DNA is TGCGCCAGCAGTGAGTGGGGGGGGGAGAAAGAGGAAAAACTGTTTTTT. The chain joins TRBV10-2 to TRBJ1-4, with D possibly TRBD1 on 5 matching bases. Deletions cut 1 base from V and 8 bases from J, with 17 bases between. The CDR3 extends over 16 amino acids. Germline CDR1 is WSHSY and CDR2 is SAAADI.

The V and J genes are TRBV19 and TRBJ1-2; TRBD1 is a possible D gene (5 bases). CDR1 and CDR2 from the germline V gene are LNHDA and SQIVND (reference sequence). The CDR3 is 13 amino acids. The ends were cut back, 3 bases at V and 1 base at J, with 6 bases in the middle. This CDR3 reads CASSMTDNYGYTF. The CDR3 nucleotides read TGTGCCAGTAGTATGACAGATAACTATGGCTACACCTTC.

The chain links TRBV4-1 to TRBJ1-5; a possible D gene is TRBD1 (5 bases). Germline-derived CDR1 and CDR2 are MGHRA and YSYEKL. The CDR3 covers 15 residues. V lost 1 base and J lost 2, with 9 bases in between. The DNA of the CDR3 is TGCGCCAGCAGCCAAGGATCGGGGGGCAATCAGCCCCAGCATTTT. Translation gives CASSQGSGGNQPQHF.

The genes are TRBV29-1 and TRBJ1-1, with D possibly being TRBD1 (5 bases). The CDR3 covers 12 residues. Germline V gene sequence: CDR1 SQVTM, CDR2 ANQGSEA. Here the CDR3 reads CTTTQGSSEAFF. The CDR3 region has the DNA TGCACCACTACTCAGGGCTCCTCTGAAGCTTTCTTT.

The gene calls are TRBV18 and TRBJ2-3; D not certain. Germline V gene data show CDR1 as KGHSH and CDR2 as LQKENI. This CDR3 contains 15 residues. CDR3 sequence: CLSLTTSVGTDTQYF. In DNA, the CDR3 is TGTCTCAGCTTAACGACCAGCGTCGGCACAGATACGCAGTATTTT.

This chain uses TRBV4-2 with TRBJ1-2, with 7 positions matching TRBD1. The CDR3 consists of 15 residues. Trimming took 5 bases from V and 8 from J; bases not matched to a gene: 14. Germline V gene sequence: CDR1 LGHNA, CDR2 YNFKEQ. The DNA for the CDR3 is TGTGCCAGCAGCACCCTGTCGACAGGGTCTAAAGGCTACACCTTC. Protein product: CASSTLSTGSKGYTF.

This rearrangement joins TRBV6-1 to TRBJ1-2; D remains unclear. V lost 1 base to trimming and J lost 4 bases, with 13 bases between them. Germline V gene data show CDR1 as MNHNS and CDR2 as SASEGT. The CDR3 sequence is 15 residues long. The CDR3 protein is CASSEVWALGYGYTF. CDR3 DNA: TGTGCCAGCAGTGAAGTTTGGGCATTGGGCTATGGCTACACCTTC.

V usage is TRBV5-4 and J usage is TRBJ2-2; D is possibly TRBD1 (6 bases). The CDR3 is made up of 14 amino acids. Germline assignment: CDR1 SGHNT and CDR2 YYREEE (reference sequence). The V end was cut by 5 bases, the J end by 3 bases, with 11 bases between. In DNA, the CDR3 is TGTGCCAGCAGTCCTACAGGGTACACCGGGGAGCTGTTTTTT. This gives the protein CASSPTGYTGELFF. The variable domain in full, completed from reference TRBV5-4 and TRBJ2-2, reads ETGVTQSPTHLIKTRGQQVTLRCSSQSGHNTVSWYQQALGQGPQFIFQYYREEENGRGNFPPRFSGLQFPNYSSELNVNALELDDSALYLCASSPTGYTGELFFGEGSRLTVL.

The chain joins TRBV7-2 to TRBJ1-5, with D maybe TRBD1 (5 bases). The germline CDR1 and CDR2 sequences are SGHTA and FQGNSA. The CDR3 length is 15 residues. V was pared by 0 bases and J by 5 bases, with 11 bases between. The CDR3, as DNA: TGTGCCAGCAGCTTAGCTTCCTTCAGGGATCAGCCCCAGCATTTT. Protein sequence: CASSLASFRDQPQHF.

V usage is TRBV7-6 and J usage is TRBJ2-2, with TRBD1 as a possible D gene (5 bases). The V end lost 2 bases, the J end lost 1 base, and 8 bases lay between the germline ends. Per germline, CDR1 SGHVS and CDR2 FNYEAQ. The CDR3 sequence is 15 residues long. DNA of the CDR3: TGTGCCAGCAGCTTAAACAGGCTGAACACCGGGGAGCTGTTTTTT. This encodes CASSLNRLNTGELFF. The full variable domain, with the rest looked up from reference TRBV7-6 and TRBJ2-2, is GAGVSQSPRYKVTKRGQDVALRCDPISGHVSLYWYRQALGQGPEFLTYFNYEAQQDKSGLPNDRFSAERPEGSISTLTIQRTEQRDSAMYRCASSLNRLNTGELFFGEGSRLTVL.

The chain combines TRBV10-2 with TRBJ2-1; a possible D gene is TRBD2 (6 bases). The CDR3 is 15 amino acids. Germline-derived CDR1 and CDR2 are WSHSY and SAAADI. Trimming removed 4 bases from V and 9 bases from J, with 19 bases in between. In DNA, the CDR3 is TGCGCCAGCAGTGTAGGGGCGGGAACGTATGGTGAGCAGTTCTTC. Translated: CASSVGAGTYGEQFF.

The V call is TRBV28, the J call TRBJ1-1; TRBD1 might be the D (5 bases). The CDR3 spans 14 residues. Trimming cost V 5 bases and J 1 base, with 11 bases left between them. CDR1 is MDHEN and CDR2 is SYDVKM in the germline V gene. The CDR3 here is CASSPRAPNTEAFF. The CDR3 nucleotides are TGTGCCAGCAGTCCCAGGGCTCCGAACACTGAAGCTTTCTTT.

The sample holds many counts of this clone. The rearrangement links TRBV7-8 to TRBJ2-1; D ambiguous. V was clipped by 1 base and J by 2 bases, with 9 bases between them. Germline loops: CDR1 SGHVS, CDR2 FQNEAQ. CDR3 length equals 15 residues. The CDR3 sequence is CASSLDSPAYNEQFF. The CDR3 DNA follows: TGTGCCAGCAGCTTAGATAGCCCAGCCTACAATGAGCAGTTCTTC. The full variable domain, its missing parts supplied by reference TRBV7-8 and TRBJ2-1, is GAGVSQSPRYKVAKRGQDVALRCDPISGHVSLFWYQQALGQGPEFLTYFQNEAQLDKSGLPSDRFFAERPEGSVSTLKIQRTQQEDSAVYLCASSLDSPAYNEQFFGPGTRLTVL.

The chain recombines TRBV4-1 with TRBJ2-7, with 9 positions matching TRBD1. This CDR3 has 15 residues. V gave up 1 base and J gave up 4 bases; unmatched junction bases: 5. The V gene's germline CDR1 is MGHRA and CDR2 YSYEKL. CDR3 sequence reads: CASSQGDRAWYEQYF. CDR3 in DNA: TGCGCCAGCAGCCAAGGGGACAGGGCTTGGTACGAGCAGTACTTC.

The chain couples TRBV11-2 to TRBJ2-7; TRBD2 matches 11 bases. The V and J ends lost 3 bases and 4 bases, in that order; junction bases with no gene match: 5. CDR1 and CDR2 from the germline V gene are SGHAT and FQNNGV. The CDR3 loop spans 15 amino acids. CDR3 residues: CASSFVAGGNYEQYF. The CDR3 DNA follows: TGTGCCAGCAGCTTCGTAGCGGGAGGGAATTACGAGCAGTACTTC. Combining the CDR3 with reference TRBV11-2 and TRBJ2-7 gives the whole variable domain EAGVAQSPRYKIIEKRQSVAFWCNPISGHATLYWYQQILGQGPKLLIQFQNNGVVDDSQLPKDRFSAERLKGVDSTLKIQPAKLEDSAVYLCASSFVAGGNYEQYFGPGTRLTVT.

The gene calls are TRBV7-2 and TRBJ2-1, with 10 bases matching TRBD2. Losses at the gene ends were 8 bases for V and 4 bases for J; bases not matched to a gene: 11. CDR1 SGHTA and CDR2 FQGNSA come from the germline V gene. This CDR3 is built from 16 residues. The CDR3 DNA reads TGTGCCAGCGCCCACCGCCCTAGCGGGGGATACAATGAGCAGTTCTTC. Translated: CASAHRPSGGYNEQFF.

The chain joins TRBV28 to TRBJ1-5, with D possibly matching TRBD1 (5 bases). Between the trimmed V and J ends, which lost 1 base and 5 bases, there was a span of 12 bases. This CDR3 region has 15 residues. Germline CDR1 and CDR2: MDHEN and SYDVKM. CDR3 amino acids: CASSLLGHSHQPQHF. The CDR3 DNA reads TGTGCCAGCAGTTTATTGGGGCACTCTCATCAGCCCCAGCATTTT.

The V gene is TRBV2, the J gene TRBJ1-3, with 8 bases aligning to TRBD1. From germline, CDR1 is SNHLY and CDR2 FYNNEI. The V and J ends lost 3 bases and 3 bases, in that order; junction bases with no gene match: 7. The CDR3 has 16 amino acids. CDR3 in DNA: TGTGCCAGCAGTGATCGGACAGGGAGAAATGGAAACACCATATATTTT. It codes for CASSDRTGRNGNTIYF.